This is a list of T cell receptor beta chains from one sample in a study of Ad26.COV2.S vaccination and SARS-CoV-2 variants. The method was immunoSEQ multiplex PCR; TCRdb's version includes in-frame clones alone and lacks a portion of them. The sample comprises some 420,000 clones, roughly 90% of which are singletons, and 3.6% rests with the top ten. The starting material was peripheral blood, obtained in a trial of Ad26.COV2.S vaccine versus placebo. The origin of the receptors is a person between 18 and 60 years old who received the Ad26.COV2.S COVID-19 vaccine or a placebo. Each CDR3 is given with its conserved first and last residue. A D gene is named only where the DNA matches it firmly. Clone size appears in some rows only: once, few, many, or a class for an expanded clone.

CDR3 protein	CDR3 DNA	clone size	D gene	V gene	J gene
CASSTGTHINTEAFF	TGTGCCAGCAGCACCGGGACACACATTAACACTGAAGCTTTCTTT	.	.	TRBV5-6	TRBJ1-1
CASSPSGQGRYEQYF	TGTGCCAGCTCACCATCCGGACAGGGAAGGTACGAGCAGTACTTC	.	TRBD1	TRBV18	TRBJ2-7
CASSIVSLGLDTQYF	TGTGCCAGTAGTATAGTATCCCTGGGGCTGGATACGCAGTATTTT	once	.	TRBV19	TRBJ2-3
CASRRTGTSGQETQYF	TGTGCCAGCAGGCGAACCGGGACTAGCGGACAAGAGACCCAGTACTTC	.	TRBD2	TRBV7-3	TRBJ2-5
CAWSRDRLQETQYF	TGTGCCTGGAGTAGGGACAGGCTCCAAGAGACCCAGTACTTC	.	TRBD1	TRBV30	TRBJ2-5
CAWSTGNYGYTF	TGTGCCTGGAGCACAGGGAACTATGGCTACACCTTC	.	.	TRBV30	TRBJ1-2
CASSFRDSRTDTQYF	TGCGCCAGCAGCTTCCGGGACAGCCGCACAGATACGCAGTATTTT	once	TRBD1	TRBV5-1	TRBJ2-3
CASSWGQGGDEQYF	TGCGCCAGCAGCTGGGGACAGGGCGGCGACGAGCAGTACTTC	.	TRBD1	TRBV5-1	TRBJ2-7
CASSFPGAALQPQHF	TGCGCCAGCAGCTTTCCCGGAGCAGCACTTCAGCCCCAGCATTTT	.	.	TRBV5-1	TRBJ1-5
CAWNPRRGSSNTEAFF	TGTGCCTGGAACCCCCGCCGCGGATCTTCGAACACTGAAGCTTTCTTT	.	.	TRBV30	TRBJ1-1
CASSLGNRGGNQPQHF	TGTGCCAGCAGCTTAGGGAATCGAGGGGGCAATCAGCCCCAGCATTTT	few	.	TRBV7-9	TRBJ1-5
CASSLRWDQPQHF	TGTGCCAGCAGTTTAAGGTGGGATCAGCCCCAGCATTTT	.	.	TRBV12-3/TRBV12-4	TRBJ1-5
CATTGAPGANVLTF	TGTGCCACCACCGGGGCCCCCGGGGCCAACGTCCTGACTTTC	.	.	TRBV15	TRBJ2-6
CASSLDSGRSYEQYF	TGCGCCAGCAGTTTGGATTCCGGCCGATCCTACGAGCAGTACTTC	.	.	TRBV5-1	TRBJ2-7
CAWSVRVGSTDTQYF	TGTGCCTGGAGTGTACGAGTGGGAAGCACAGATACGCAGTATTTT	.	.	TRBV30	TRBJ2-3
CASKRDRANYGYTF	TGTGCCAGTAAGCGGGACAGGGCAAACTATGGCTACACCTTC	.	TRBD1	TRBV19	TRBJ1-2
CASSLKQLSLLPSGANVLTF	TGTGCCAGCAGCTTAAAACAGCTCTCCTTACTTCCCTCTGGGGCCAACGTCCTGACTTTC	.	.	TRBV7-3	TRBJ2-6
CASSQEVGLTALAGYTF	TGCGCCAGCAGCCAAGAGGTCGGACTTACAGCTTTGGCTGGCTACACCTTC	.	.	TRBV4-3	TRBJ1-2
CASSLGTHEQYF	TGTGCCAGCAGCTTAGGCACCCACGAGCAGTACTTC	few	.	TRBV7-8	TRBJ2-7
CASSLGDRGGDEQYF	TGTGCCAGCAGTTTGGGGGACAGGGGAGGAGACGAGCAGTACTTC	once	TRBD1	TRBV11-2	TRBJ2-7